A single sample gave rise to the 19 T cell receptor beta chains below, sequenced in a study of radiation and T cells in renal cell carcinoma. The assay was immunoSEQ multiplex PCR, and TCRdb's table has in-frame clones only and misses some. Of about 130,000 clones listed, approximately 82% are singletons. Noted time point: baseline pretreatment blood. Treatment given: 15 Gy SBRT to primary tumor, nephrectomy 4 weeks later. The sample in question was blood, obtained from a patient whose treatment included radiotherapy and nephrectomy. These receptors all stem from a woman aged 60-75 years with renal cell carcinoma.

This chain uses TRBV6-6 with TRBJ2-7; tentatively, D is TRBD1 (6 bases). V lost 0 bases and J lost 3, with 12 bases in between. The CDR3 extends over 15 amino acids. Germline V CDR1 and CDR2: MNHNY, SVGAGI (reference sequence). The CDR3 DNA sequence: TGTGCCAGCAGTTACTCTTTCCAGGGGCTCTACGAGCAGTACTTC. It yields the protein CASSYSFQGLYEQYF.

J is TRBJ1-3 and V is TRBV5-1, with 9 bases identical to TRBD1. The CDR3 spans 15 residues. Germline V CDR1 and CDR2: SGHRS, YFSETQ. V shed 4 bases, J shed 4 bases, and the junction held 6 bases outside the gene matches. The CDR3 is CASSTGTGQGNTIYF. The DNA for the CDR3 is TGCGCCAGCAGCACCGGGACAGGGCAAGGAAACACCATATATTTT.

This rearrangement joins TRBV7-2 to TRBJ2-3; possibly TRBD1 or TRBD2 for D (5 bases each). This CDR3 is built from 12 residues. CDR1 SGHTA and CDR2 FQGNSA come from the germline V gene. Deletions cut 4 bases from V and 5 bases from J, with 7 bases between. In DNA form, the CDR3 reads TGTGCCAGCAGCTGGGGGAGAGATACGCAGTATTTT. Its protein is CASSWGRDTQYF.

This chain uses TRBV27 with TRBJ1-2; 10 positions match TRBD1. Germline CDR1 is MNHEY and CDR2 is SMNVEV (reference sequence). Trimming took 6 bases from V and 8 from J; bases not matched to a gene: 9. The CDR3 has 14 amino acids. CDR3: CASRNIGTGVGYTF. In nucleotides, the CDR3 is TGTGCCAGCAGGAATATCGGGACAGGGGTGGGCTACACCTTC.

The chain employs TRBV15 and TRBJ1-4; tentatively, D is TRBD1 (6 bases). V lost 1 base, J lost 8 bases, and 14 bases lay in between. This CDR3 contains 15 residues. Looked up from germline, CDR1 is LNHNV and CDR2 is YYDKDF (reference sequence). CDR3 bases: TGTGCCACCAGCAGAGGAGGGGTAGGGGGAGAAAAACTGTTTTTT. Translating it yields CATSRGGVGGEKLFF.

This clone appeared a single time. The chain has TRBV28 and TRBJ1-2; unclear D gene. The CDR3 consists of 13 residues. V lost 3 bases to trimming and J lost 7 bases, with 12 bases between them. Germline values: CDR1 MDHEN, CDR2 SYDVKM. The CDR3 bases are TGTGCCAGCAGTTTTTTTGGGGAGGGTGGCTACACCTTC. This sequence encodes CASSFFGEGGYTF.

The chain has TRBV2 and TRBJ1-4; D ambiguous. CDR3 size: 13 residues. V was trimmed by 6 bases and J by 7 bases, leaving 12 bases between them. Germline CDR1 reads SNHLY; CDR2 reads FYNNEI. CDR3 in DNA: TGTGCCAGCAGGGGCCGGGGAGGTGAAAAACTGTTTTTT. Protein: CASRGRGGEKLFF.

This chain connects TRBV18 to TRBJ2-2, with D unclear. Germline values: CDR1 KGHSH, CDR2 LQKENI. The CDR3 length is 14 residues. Trimming pared 1 base from V and 7 bases from J, leaving 10 bases between. The CDR3 spells CASSPLGPFGELFF. The DNA of the CDR3 is TGTGCCAGCTCACCACTTGGACCATTCGGGGAGCTGTTTTTT.

This sequence joins TRBV9 and TRBJ2-7; no reliable D call. The CDR3 is made up of 13 amino acids. V lost 4 bases, J lost 2 bases, and 10 bases lay in between. CDR1 and CDR2 from the germline V gene are SGDLS and YYNGEE. The CDR3 sequence: CASSLEPAYEQYF. The CDR3 nucleotides are TGTGCCAGCAGCCTTGAACCCGCCTACGAGCAGTACTTC.

The chain uses TRBV7-9 and TRBJ2-1, with a weak D call TRBD1 (6 bases). CDR1 and CDR2 (germline): SEHNR, FQNEAQ (reference sequence). The CDR3 is 12 amino acids. Trimming took off 1 base at V and 9 bases at J, with 7 bases between the two ends. This chain's CDR3 is CASSLGGGEQFF. As DNA, the CDR3 is TGTGCCAGCAGCTTAGGAGGGGGTGAGCAGTTCTTC.

This chain links TRBV27 with TRBJ2-5, with a weak D call TRBD2 (6 bases). Looked up from germline, CDR1 is MNHEY and CDR2 is SMNVEV (reference sequence). The CDR3 contains 14 residues. V lost 4 bases to trimming and J lost 5 bases, with 14 bases between them. CDR3 region: CASSSAGRGETQYF. CDR3 in DNA: TGTGCCAGCAGTTCGGCGGGGAGAGGGGAGACCCAGTACTTC.

The chain combines TRBV27 with TRBJ2-1; D gene ambiguous. In germline, CDR1 is MNHEY, CDR2 SMNVEV (reference sequence). V shed 5 bases and J shed 2 bases, with 4 bases lying between them. CDR3 length equals 12 residues. The chain's CDR3 is CASSPTYNEQFF. In DNA form, the CDR3 reads TGTGCCAGCAGTCCCACCTACAATGAGCAGTTCTTC.

J is TRBJ1-5 and V is TRBV28; D possibly corresponds to TRBD1 (5 bases). The CDR3 spans 17 residues. The germline CDR1 and CDR2 sequences are MDHEN and SYDVKM. Trimming stripped 2 bases from V and 1 base from J, with 15 bases between. CDR3 sequence reads: CASSLRQRPESNQPQHF. The CDR3 DNA follows: TGTGCCAGCAGTTTAAGACAGCGCCCGGAGAGCAATCAGCCCCAGCATTTT.

The genes are TRBV4-2 and TRBJ1-2; 7 bases map to TRBD1. This CDR3 has 13 amino acids. With V trimmed by 3 bases and J by 7 bases, 5 bases remained unmatched. Germline-derived CDR1 and CDR2 are LGHNA and YNFKEQ. The CDR3 region is CASSHEGAVGYTF. The CDR3 bases are TGTGCCAGCAGCCACGAGGGGGCGGTTGGCTACACCTTC.

The chain carries TRBV4-3 and TRBJ2-1, with 7 bases aligning to TRBD2. Trimming took 0 bases from V and 12 from J; bases not matched to a gene: 5. Germline lookup yields CDR1 LGHNA and CDR2 YSLEER. The CDR3 runs to 13 residues. As DNA, the CDR3 is TGCGCCAGCAGCCAAGATAGGGCTAGCGGGCAGTTCTTC. Translated, it gives CASSQDRASGQFF.

V and J are TRBV10-3 and TRBJ1-5; D not resolved. Germline V CDR1 and CDR2: ENHRY, SYGVKD. Trimming removed 0 bases at V and 3 bases at J, with 9 bases between. The CDR3 consists of 15 residues. CDR3 sequence (DNA): TGTGCCATCAGTGAGTCTCCCCGGAACAATCAGCCCCAGCATTTT. Encoded protein: CAISESPRNNQPQHF.

The chain uses TRBV7-9 and TRBJ2-1; 9 bases are a match to TRBD2. Germline trimming cut 8 bases from V and 5 bases from J; bases unmatched to any gene: 10. The CDR3 sequence is 15 residues long. The germline V gene has CDR1 SEHNR and CDR2 FQNEAQ (reference sequence). The CDR3, as DNA: TGTGCCAGCCTCCCGGGACTAGCTGTCGACAATGAGCAGTTCTTC. This sequence encodes CASLPGLAVDNEQFF.

This clone was seen repeatedly, ten times or more. The genes are TRBV28 and TRBJ1-1; 9 positions match TRBD1. The CDR3 has 15 amino acids. Trimming cost V 5 bases and J 5 bases; bases outside gene matches: 9. The germline gives CDR1 MDHEN, CDR2 SYDVKM. The CDR3 sequence is CASSLLPGQGTEAFF. The CDR3 DNA sequence: TGTGCCAGCAGTCTCCTACCGGGACAGGGTACTGAAGCTTTCTTT.

This clone has only a few counts. The V gene is TRBV21-1, the J gene TRBJ1-5. TRBV21-1 counts as a pseudogene. CDR3 size: 16 residues. The CDR3 nucleotides are TGTGCCAGCATCATCAGAGAGAGGGGAGGGATTCAGCCCCAGCATTTT. Translated: CASIIRERGGIQPQHF.